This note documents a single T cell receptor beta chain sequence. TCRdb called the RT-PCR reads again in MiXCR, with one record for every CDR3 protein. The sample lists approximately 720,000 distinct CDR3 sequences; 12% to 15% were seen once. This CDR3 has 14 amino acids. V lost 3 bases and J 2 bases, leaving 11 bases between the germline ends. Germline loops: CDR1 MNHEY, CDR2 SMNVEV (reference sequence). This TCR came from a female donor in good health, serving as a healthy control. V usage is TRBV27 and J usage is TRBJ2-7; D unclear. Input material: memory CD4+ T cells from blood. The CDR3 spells CASSFHDPPYEQYF. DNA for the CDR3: TGTGCCAGCAGTTTCCACGACCCTCCCTACGAGCAGTACTTC.